This T cell receptor beta chain comes out of a study of blood T cell repertoires in COVID-19. Under the authors' procedure: From reference gene primer amplification, estimates of nucleated cell counts were derived. Clones were sequenced by immunoSEQ multiplex PCR, and TCRdb holds only the in-frame ones, with some missing. That table furnishes V, J and clone size, whereas the DNA furnished D and trimming. The table includes approximately 330,000 clones, around 90% detected once. The ends were cut back, 5 bases at V and 0 bases at J, with 17 bases in the middle. Germline values: CDR1 MDHEN, CDR2 SYDVKM. The CDR3 is made up of 16 amino acids.

The material sequenced was peripheral blood. The source of this sequence is a man younger than 45 with COVID-19, enrolled during active disease. The chain combines TRBV28 with TRBJ2-7, with D possibly matching TRBD2 (5 bases). This CDR3 reads CASSLHRDKHSYEQYF. DNA of the CDR3: TGTGCCAGCAGTCTCCACCGGGATAAACACTCCTACGAGCAGTACTTC.